This TCR beta chain is drawn from a study of blood T cell repertoires in COVID-19. Overall study: There were acute and convalescent COVID-19 samples, and they came from the United States, Italy and Spain.

CDR3 length equals 15 residues. The V end was cut by 3 bases, the J end by 2 bases, with 13 bases between. Germline V gene data show CDR1 as SNHLY and CDR2 as FYNNEI. Per the original data handling: Amplification with reference gene primers provided the estimates of nucleated cell counts. Sequencing was performed with immunoSEQ multiplex PCR; in TCRdb, only in-frame clones are kept and a portion is missing. The DNA was the basis for D and trimming; V, J and clone size are from that table. The sample records 450,000 or so clones, roughly nine tenths being singletons. The sequenced sample was peripheral blood. This receptor was identified in a man between 18 and 35 years old with COVID-19, enrolled during active disease. The rearrangement links TRBV2 to TRBJ1-2, with D unresolved. The CDR3 loop reads CASSELGLANYGYTF. The CDR3 DNA sequence: TGTGCCAGCAGTGAGCTAGGCCTCGCCAACTATGGCTACACCTTC.